This T cell receptor (beta chain) was recovered during a study of T cells after yellow fever vaccination. Study-wide context: Preparation of the low-cell-number fractions used SMART-Seq v4 Ultra Low Input.

Notes on the study in general: Post-booster reappearance was seen for most primary-vaccination clones (nearly 97% CD4, around 90% CD8). A small proportion of clonotypes was detected in both the CD4 and CD8 compartments.

Between the trimmed V and J ends, which lost 2 bases and 7 bases, there was a span of 11 bases. The length of the CDR3 is 13 residues. Germline CDR1 reads SEHNR; CDR2 reads FQNEAQ (reference sequence). It was through 5'RACE template switching that TCR cDNA was made, with a universal primer site and UMIs added. TCRdb re-analysed the 5' RACE reads in MiXCR, keeping a single row per CDR3 protein. The sample holds approximately 300,000 distinct CDR3 sequences, over 10% seen once. Concerning this clonotype itself: The antigen remains undetermined.

The receptor's source is a man aged 25-45 years who received the YFV17D yellow fever vaccine. The chain is built from TRBV7-9 and TRBJ2-5; D is unresolved. The sequenced sample was CD4+ T cells sorted from PBMCs, obtained 45 days after the yellow fever booster vaccination. Here the CDR3 DNA reads TGTGCCAGCAGCTTATCTGAGGCCGGGACCCAGTACTTC. It specifies CASSLSEAGTQYF.